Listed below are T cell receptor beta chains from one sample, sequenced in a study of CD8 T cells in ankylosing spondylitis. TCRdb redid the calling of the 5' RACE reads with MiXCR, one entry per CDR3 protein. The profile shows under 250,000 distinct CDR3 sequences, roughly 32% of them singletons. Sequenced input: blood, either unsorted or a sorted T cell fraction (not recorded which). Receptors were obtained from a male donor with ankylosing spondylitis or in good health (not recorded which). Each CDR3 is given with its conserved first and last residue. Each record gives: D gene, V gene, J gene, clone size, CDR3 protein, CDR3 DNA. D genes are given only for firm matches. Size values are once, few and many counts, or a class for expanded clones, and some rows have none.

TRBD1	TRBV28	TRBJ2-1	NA	CASSLIGTGGIDEQFF	TGTGCCAGCAGTTTAATAGGGACAGGGGGAATCGATGAGCAGTTCTTC
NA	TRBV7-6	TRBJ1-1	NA	CASSLVPPPSNTEAFF	TGTGCCAGCAGCTTAGTTCCTCCTCCCTCGAACACTGAAGCTTTCTTT
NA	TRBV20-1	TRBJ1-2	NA	CSALEGSNYGYTF	TGCAGTGCCCTTGAGGGTTCCAACTATGGCTACACCTTC
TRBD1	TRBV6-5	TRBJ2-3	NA	CASGDPGQGQYF	TGTGCCAGCGGCGACCCGGGACAGGGCCAGTATTTT
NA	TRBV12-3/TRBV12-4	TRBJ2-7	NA	CASSFDGTSYEQYF	TGTGCCAGCAGTTTCGACGGAACAAGCTACGAGCAGTACTTC
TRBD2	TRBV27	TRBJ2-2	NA	CASSLLGLAGENTGELFF	TGTGCCAGCAGTTTATTAGGGCTAGCGGGGGAGAACACCGGGGAGCTGTTTTTT
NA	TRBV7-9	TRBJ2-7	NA	CASSLDSRPYEQYF	TGTGCCAGCAGCTTGGATAGTAGGCCCTACGAGCAGTACTTC
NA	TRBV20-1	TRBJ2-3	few	CSALGAGTDTQYF	TGCAGTGCCCTAGGCGCGGGCACAGATACGCAGTATTTT
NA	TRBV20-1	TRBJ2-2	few	CSAISGSTGELFF	TGCAGTGCTATCTCAGGGTCCACCGGGGAGCTGTTTTTT
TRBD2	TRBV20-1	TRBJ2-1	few	CSASKRGGSYNEQFF	TGCAGTGCTTCGAAGCGGGGGGGCTCCTACAATGAGCAGTTCTTC